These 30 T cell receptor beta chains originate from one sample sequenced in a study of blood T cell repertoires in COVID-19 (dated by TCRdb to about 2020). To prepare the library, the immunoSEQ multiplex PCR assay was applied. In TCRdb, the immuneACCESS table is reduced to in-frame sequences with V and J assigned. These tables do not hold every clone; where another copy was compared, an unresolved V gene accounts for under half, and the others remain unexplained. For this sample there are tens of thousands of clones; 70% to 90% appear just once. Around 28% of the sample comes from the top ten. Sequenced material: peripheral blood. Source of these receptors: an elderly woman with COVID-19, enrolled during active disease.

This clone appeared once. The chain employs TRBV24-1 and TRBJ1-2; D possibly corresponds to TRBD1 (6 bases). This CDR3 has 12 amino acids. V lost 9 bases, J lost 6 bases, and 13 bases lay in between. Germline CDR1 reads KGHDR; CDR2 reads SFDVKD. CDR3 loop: CATYDRLDGYTF. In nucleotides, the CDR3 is TGTGCCACCTATGACAGGCTCGATGGCTACACCTTC.

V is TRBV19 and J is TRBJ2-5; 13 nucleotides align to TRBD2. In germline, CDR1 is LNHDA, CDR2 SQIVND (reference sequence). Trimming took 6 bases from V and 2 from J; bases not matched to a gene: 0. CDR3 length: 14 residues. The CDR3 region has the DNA TGTGCCAGTAGGGGACTAGCGGGGCAAGAGACCCAGTACTTC. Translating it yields CASRGLAGQETQYF.

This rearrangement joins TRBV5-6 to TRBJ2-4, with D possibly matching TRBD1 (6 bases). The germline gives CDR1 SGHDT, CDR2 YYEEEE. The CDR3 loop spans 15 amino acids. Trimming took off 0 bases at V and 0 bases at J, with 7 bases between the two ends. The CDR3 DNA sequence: TGTGCCAGCAGCTTGGGGGGGCTAGCCAAAAACATTCAGTACTTC. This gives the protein CASSLGGLAKNIQYF.

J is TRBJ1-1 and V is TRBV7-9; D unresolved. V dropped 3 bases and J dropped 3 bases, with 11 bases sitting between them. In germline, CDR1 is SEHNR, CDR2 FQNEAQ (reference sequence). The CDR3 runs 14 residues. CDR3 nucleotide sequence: TGTGCCAGCAGCTTTGACCAGCGGGACACTGAAGCTTTCTTT. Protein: CASSFDQRDTEAFF.

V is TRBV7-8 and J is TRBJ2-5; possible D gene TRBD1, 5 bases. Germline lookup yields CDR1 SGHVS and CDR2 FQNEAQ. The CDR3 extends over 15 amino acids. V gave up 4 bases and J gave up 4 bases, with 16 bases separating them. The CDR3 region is CASSSPGQVGETQYF. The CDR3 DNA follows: TGTGCCAGCAGCTCCCCAGGGCAGGTGGGAGAGACCCAGTACTTC. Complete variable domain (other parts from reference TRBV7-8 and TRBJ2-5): GAGVSQSPRYKVAKRGQDVALRCDPISGHVSLFWYQQALGQGPEFLTYFQNEAQLDKSGLPSDRFFAERPEGSVSTLKIQRTQQEDSAVYLCASSSPGQVGETQYFGPGTRLLVL.

This CDR3 reads CASSLEGGNQPQHF. DNA for the CDR3: TGCGCCAGCAGCTTGGAGGGGGGCAATCAGCCCCAGCATTTT. The J gene is TRBJ1-5, the V gene TRBV5-1; the D gene is possibly TRBD1 (6 bases). Germline CDR1 is SGHRS and CDR2 is YFSETQ. The CDR3 runs 14 residues. V was shortened by 0 bases and J by 2 bases, with 6 bases between the two germline ends.

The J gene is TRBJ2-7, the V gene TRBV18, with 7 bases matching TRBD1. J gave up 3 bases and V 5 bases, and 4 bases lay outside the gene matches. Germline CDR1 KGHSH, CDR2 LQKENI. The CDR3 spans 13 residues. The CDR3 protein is CASSVGTVYEQYF. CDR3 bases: TGTGCCAGCTCAGTCGGGACAGTCTACGAGCAGTACTTC.

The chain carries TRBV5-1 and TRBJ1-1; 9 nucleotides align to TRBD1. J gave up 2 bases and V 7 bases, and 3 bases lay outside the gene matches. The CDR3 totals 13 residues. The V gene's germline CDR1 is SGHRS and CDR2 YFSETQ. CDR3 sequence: CASLQGANTEAFF. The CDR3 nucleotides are TGCGCCAGCCTACAGGGGGCCAACACTGAAGCTTTCTTT.

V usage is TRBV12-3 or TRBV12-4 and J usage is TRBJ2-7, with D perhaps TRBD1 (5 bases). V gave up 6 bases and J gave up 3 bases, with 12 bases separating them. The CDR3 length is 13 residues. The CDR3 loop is CASSQTVNYEQYF. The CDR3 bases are TGTGCCAGCAGCCAGACAGTTAACTACGAGCAGTACTTC.

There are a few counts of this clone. CDR3 sequence reads: CASSQDPRDGTEAFF. The CDR3, as DNA: TGTGCCAGCAGCCAAGATCCGAGGGATGGGACTGAAGCTTTCTTT. The gene calls are TRBV3-1 (or the pseudogene TRBV3-2) and TRBJ1-1; D gene ambiguous. Per the germline V gene, CDR1 is LGHDT and CDR2 is YNNKEL (reference sequence). V dropped 0 bases and J dropped 5 bases, with 13 bases sitting between them. This CDR3 has 15 residues.

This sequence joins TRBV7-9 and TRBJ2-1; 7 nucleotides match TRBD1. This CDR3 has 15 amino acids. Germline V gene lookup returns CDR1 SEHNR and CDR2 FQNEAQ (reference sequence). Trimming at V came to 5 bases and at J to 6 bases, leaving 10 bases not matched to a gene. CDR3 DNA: TGTGCCAGCAGCCTCCGGACGGGACAGACCAATGAGCAGTTCTTC. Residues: CASSLRTGQTNEQFF.

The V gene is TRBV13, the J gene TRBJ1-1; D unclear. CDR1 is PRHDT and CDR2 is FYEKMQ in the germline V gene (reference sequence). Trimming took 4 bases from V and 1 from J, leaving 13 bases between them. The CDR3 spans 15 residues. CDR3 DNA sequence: TGTGCCAGCAGCTACCTGACCCGGGGGAACACTGAAGCTTTCTTT. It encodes CASSYLTRGNTEAFF.

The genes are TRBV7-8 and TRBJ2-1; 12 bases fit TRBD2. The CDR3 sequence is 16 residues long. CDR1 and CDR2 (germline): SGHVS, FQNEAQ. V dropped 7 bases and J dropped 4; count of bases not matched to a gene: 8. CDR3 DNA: TGTGCCAGCACCCCCCGACTAGCGGGGGTATACAATGAGCAGTTCTTC. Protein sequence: CASTPRLAGVYNEQFF. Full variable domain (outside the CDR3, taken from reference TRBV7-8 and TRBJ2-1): GAGVSQSPRYKVAKRGQDVALRCDPISGHVSLFWYQQALGQGPEFLTYFQNEAQLDKSGLPSDRFFAERPEGSVSTLKIQRTQQEDSAVYLCASTPRLAGVYNEQFFGPGTRLTVL.

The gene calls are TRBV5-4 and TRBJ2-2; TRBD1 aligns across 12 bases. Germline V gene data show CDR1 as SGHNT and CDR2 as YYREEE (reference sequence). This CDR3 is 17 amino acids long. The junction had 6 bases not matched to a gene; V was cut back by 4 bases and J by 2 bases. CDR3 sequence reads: CASSQAGTGGNTGELFF. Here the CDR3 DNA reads TGTGCCAGCAGCCAAGCCGGGACAGGGGGCAACACCGGGGAGCTGTTTTTT.

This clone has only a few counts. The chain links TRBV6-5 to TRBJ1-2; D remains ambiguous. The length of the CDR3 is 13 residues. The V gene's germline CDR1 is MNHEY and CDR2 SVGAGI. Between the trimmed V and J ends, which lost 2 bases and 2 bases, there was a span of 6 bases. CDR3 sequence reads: CASSYNRNYGYTF. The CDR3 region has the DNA TGTGCCAGCAGTTACAACAGAAACTATGGCTACACCTTC.

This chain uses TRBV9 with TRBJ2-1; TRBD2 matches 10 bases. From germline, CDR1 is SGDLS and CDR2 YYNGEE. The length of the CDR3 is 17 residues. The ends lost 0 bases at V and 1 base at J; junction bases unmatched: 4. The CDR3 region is CASSVAAGGRSYNEQFF. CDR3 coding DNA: TGTGCCAGCAGCGTAGCAGCGGGGGGGCGATCCTACAATGAGCAGTTCTTC.

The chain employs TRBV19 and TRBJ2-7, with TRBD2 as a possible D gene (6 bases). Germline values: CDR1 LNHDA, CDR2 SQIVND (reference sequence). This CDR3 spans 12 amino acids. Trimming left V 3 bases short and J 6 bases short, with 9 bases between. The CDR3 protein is CASSIIGGEQYF. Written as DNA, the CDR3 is TGTGCCAGTAGTATCATCGGGGGCGAGCAGTACTTC.

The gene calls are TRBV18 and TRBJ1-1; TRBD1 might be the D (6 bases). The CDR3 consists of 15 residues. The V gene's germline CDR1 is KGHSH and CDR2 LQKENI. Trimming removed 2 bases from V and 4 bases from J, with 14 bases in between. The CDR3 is CASSPSFNRATEAFF. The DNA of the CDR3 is TGTGCCAGCTCACCATCATTCAACAGGGCCACTGAAGCTTTCTTT.

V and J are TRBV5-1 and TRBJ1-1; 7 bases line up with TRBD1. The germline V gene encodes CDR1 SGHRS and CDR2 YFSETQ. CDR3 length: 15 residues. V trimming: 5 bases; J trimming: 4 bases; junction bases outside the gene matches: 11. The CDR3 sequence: CASRSIGGAGTEAFF. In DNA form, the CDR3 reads TGCGCCAGCAGAAGTATAGGGGGCGCGGGCACTGAAGCTTTCTTT.

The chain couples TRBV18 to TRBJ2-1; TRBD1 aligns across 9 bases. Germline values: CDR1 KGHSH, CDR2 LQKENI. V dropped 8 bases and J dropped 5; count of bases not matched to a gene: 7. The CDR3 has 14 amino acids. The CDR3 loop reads CASKGTGKNNEQFF. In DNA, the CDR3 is TGTGCCAGCAAAGGGACAGGGAAAAACAATGAGCAGTTCTTC.

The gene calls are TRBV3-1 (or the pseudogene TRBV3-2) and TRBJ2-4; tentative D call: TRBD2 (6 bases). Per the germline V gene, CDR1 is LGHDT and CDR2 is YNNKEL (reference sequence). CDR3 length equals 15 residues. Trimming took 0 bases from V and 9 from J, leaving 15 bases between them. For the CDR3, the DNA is TGTGCCAGCAGCCAAGAGCCCTCGGGGGTAACCATTCAGTACTTC. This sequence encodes CASSQEPSGVTIQYF.

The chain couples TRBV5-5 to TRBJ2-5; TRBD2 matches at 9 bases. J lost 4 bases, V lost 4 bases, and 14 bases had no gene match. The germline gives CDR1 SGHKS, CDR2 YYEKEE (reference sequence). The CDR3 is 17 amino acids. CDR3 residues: CASSASPAAGGTETQYF. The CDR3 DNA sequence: TGTGCCAGCAGCGCCTCCCCCGCAGCGGGGGGTACAGAGACCCAGTACTTC.

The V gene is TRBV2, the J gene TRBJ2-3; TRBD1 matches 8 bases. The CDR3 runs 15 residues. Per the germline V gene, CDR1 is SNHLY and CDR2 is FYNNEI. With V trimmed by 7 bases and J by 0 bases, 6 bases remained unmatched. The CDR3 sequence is CASIGQGSSTDTQYF. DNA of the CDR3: TGTGCCAGCATCGGACAGGGTTCTAGCACAGATACGCAGTATTTT.

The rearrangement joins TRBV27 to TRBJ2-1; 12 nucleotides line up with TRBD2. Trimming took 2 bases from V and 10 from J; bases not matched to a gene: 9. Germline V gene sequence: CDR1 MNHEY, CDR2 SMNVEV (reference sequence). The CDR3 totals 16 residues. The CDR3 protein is CASSLLLAGGLSEQFF. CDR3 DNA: TGTGCCAGCAGTTTACTTCTAGCGGGGGGGTTGAGCGAGCAGTTCTTC.

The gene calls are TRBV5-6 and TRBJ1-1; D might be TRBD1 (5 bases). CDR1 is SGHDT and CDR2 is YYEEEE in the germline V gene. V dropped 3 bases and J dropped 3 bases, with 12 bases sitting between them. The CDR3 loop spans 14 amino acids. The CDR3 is CASSSGGTYTEAFF. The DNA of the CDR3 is TGTGCCAGCAGCTCGGGGGGGACTTACACTGAAGCTTTCTTT.

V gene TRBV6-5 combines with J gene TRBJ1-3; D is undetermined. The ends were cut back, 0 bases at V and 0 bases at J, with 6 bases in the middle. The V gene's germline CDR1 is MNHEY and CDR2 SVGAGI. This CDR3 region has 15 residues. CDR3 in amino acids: CASSYSTLSGNTIYF. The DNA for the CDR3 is TGTGCCAGCAGTTACTCGACTCTCTCTGGAAACACCATATATTTT.

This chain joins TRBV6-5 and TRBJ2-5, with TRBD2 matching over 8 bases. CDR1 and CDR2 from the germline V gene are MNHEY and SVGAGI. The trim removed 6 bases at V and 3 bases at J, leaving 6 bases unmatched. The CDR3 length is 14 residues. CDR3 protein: CASRAGGVKETQYF. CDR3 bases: TGTGCCAGCAGGGCCGGGGGGGTGAAAGAGACCCAGTACTTC.

CDR3 in amino acids: CASSSGRADYEQYF. The CDR3 DNA sequence: TGTGCCAGCAGCTCGGGTCGAGCCGACTACGAGCAGTACTTC. The J gene is TRBJ2-7, the V gene TRBV5-5; D is unclear. V shed 3 bases and J shed 3 bases, with 13 bases lying between them. From germline, CDR1 is SGHKS and CDR2 YYEKEE (reference sequence). The CDR3 contains 14 residues.

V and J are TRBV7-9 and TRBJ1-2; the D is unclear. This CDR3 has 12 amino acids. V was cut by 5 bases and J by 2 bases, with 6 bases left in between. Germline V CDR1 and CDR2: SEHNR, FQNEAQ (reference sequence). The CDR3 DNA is TGTGCCAGCAGCCTCCAGAACTATGGCTACACCTTC. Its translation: CASSLQNYGYTF.

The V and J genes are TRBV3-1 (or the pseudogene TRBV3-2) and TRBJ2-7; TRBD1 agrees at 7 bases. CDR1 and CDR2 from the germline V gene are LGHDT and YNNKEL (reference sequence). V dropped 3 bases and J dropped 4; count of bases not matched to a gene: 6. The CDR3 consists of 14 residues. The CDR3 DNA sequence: TGTGCCAGCAGCCAGGACGACAGGGCGTACGAGCAGTACTTC. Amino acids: CASSQDDRAYEQYF.